One T cell receptor (beta chain) is described in this entry. The record originates from a study of tumor-infiltrating lymphocytes in oesophageal squamous cell carcinoma. In TCRdb, the PCR reads were re-called with MiXCR into one record per CDR3 protein. The sample contains over 10,000 distinct CDR3 sequences, roughly half of which appear only once. Germline CDR1 and CDR2: SEHNR and FQNEAQ (reference sequence). Losses at the gene ends were 7 bases for V and 1 base for J; bases not matched to a gene: 10. The CDR3 consists of 16 residues. This chain joins TRBV7-9 and TRBJ2-3, with 8 bases matching TRBD2. Sequencing used blood. The TCR comes from a female donor with esophageal squamous cell carcinoma. CDR3 loop: CASTFHLAGRTDTQYF. CDR3 nucleotides: TGTGCCAGCACCTTCCATTTAGCGGGACGCACAGATACGCAGTATTTT.